The 25 T cell receptor beta chains listed next were all sequenced from one sample in a study of OX40 agonist ivuxolimab in advanced cancers. The repertoire was sequenced with immunoSEQ multiplex PCR; TCRdb's copy has only in-frame clones and lacks some. The sample shows some 46,000 clones, around 85% of them seen only once. Source: CD4+ or CD8+ T cells sorted from blood, taken in a trial of the OX40 agonist ivuxolimab. These receptor sequences come from an adult with an advanced solid tumor such as melanoma, head and neck, liver or kidney cancer.

The chain carries TRBV6-6 and TRBJ2-1; D unclear. This CDR3 is built from 15 residues. V was clipped by 0 bases and J by 8 bases, with 14 bases between them. Germline CDR1 is MNHNY and CDR2 is SVGAGI (reference sequence). The CDR3 sequence is CASSYSSPGFYEQFF. The CDR3 nucleotides are TGTGCCAGCAGTTACTCCAGTCCGGGTTTCTATGAGCAGTTCTTC.

The V call is TRBV7-9, the J call TRBJ2-3, with D tentatively TRBD1 or TRBD2 (5 bases each). Germline V gene lookup returns CDR1 SEHNR and CDR2 FQNEAQ (reference sequence). This CDR3 has 16 amino acids. The V end lost 2 bases, the J end lost 6 bases, and 18 bases lay between the germline ends. The CDR3 region is CASSLRSRDLRDTQYF. In DNA form, the CDR3 reads TGTGCCAGCAGCTTAAGGTCTCGGGACCTCAGGGATACGCAGTATTTT.

The chain joins TRBV6-1 to TRBJ2-2; D is possibly TRBD1 or TRBD2 (5 bases each). CDR3 length equals 13 residues. CDR1 and CDR2 (germline): MNHNS, SASEGT. V dropped 4 bases and J dropped 5 bases, with 8 bases sitting between them. In DNA form, the CDR3 reads TGTGCCAGCAGTGCAGGGAGTACCGGGGAGCTGTTTTTT. Translated, it gives CASSAGSTGELFF.

The V gene is TRBV10-3, the J gene TRBJ2-7; 8 bases map to TRBD1. The CDR3 loop spans 14 amino acids. Germline V gives CDR1 ENHRY, CDR2 SYGVKD. V trimming: 3 bases; J trimming: 9 bases; junction bases outside the gene matches: 10. For the CDR3, the DNA is TGTGCCATCAGTGAACCCGGGACAGGTATCCCGCAGTACTTC. This gives the protein CAISEPGTGIPQYF.

The CDR3, as DNA: TGCGCCAGCAGCTTGGGACAGGGGTTCGGGGAGCTGTTTTTT. As protein: CASSLGQGFGELFF. This chain uses TRBV5-1 with TRBJ2-2; 8 bases fit TRBD1. Germline CDR1 SGHRS, CDR2 YFSETQ. The V and J ends lost 0 bases and 7 bases, in that order; junction bases with no gene match: 2. There are 14 residues in the CDR3.

The rearrangement joins TRBV30 to TRBJ1-1, with D unresolved. V shed 3 bases and J shed 3 bases, with 8 bases lying between them. CDR1 is GTSNPN and CDR2 is SVGIG in the germline V gene (reference sequence). The CDR3 length is 12 residues. The CDR3 region has the DNA TGTGCCTGGAGGGGGTCATACACTGAAGCTTTCTTT. This gives the protein CAWRGSYTEAFF.

V usage is TRBV18 and J usage is TRBJ2-7, with D possibly being TRBD1 (6 bases). Germline values: CDR1 KGHSH, CDR2 LQKENI. There are 14 residues in the CDR3. The V and J ends lost 2 bases and 6 bases respectively, with 14 bases between them. Here the CDR3 DNA reads TGTGCCAGCTCACCAGGGGGCCCGGGCGGCGAGCAGTACTTC. Protein product: CASSPGGPGGEQYF.

The J gene is TRBJ1-3, the V gene TRBV10-3; tentatively, D is TRBD1 (6 bases). The germline CDR1 and CDR2 sequences are ENHRY and SYGVKD. Deletions cut 3 bases from V and 0 bases from J, with 9 bases between. This CDR3 region has 15 residues. CDR3 region: CAISDLTGSGNTIYF. In DNA form, the CDR3 reads TGTGCCATCAGTGACCTGACAGGCTCTGGAAACACCATATATTTT.

The chain carries TRBV7-3 and TRBJ2-3, with no clear D. Trimming pared 2 bases from V and 2 bases from J, leaving 8 bases between. There are 14 residues in the CDR3. The germline CDR1 and CDR2 sequences are SGHTA and FQGTGA. The CDR3 spells CASSLLGNTDTQYF. CDR3 coding DNA: TGTGCCAGCAGCTTACTCGGCAACACAGATACGCAGTATTTT.

The CDR3 sequence is CASNPDNTEAFF. CDR3 bases: TGTGCCAGCAATCCGGACAACACTGAAGCTTTCTTT. The rearrangement links TRBV6-5 to TRBJ1-1; D is uncertain. This CDR3 spans 12 amino acids. Per germline, CDR1 MNHEY and CDR2 SVGAGI. V lost 7 bases and J lost 2, with 8 bases in between.

The chain employs TRBV28 and TRBJ2-3, with D perhaps matching TRBD2 (6 bases). CDR1 MDHEN and CDR2 SYDVKM come from the germline V gene. The CDR3 sequence is 15 residues long. V gave up 7 bases and J gave up 1 base, with 15 bases separating them. The CDR3 sequence is CASNLRGGGTDTQYF. The CDR3 DNA follows: TGTGCCAGCAACCTTAGGGGAGGCGGCACAGATACGCAGTATTTT.

In this sample, this clone turned up once. The V and J genes are TRBV2 and TRBJ1-1; D remains ambiguous. Germline V lookup: CDR1 SNHLY, CDR2 FYNNEI. The V gene lost 4 bases and the J gene lost 10 bases, with 10 bases spanning the gap. This CDR3 region has 11 residues. The CDR3 region is CASSALSLAFF. CDR3 nucleotide sequence: TGTGCCAGCAGTGCTCTCTCTTTAGCTTTCTTT.

The chain joins TRBV5-1 to TRBJ1-5; TRBD1 matches at 8 bases. V gave up 0 bases and J gave up 5 bases; unmatched junction bases: 4. The CDR3 has 15 residues. Germline V CDR1 and CDR2: SGHRS, YFSETQ. CDR3 protein: CASSLEGQGHQPQHF. DNA for the CDR3: TGCGCCAGCAGCTTGGAAGGACAGGGACATCAGCCCCAGCATTTT.

The V gene is TRBV10-3, the J gene TRBJ2-7; the D gene is possibly TRBD2 (6 bases). Between the trimmed V and J ends, which lost 0 bases and 7 bases, there was a span of 10 bases. The germline V gene encodes CDR1 ENHRY and CDR2 SYGVKD. This CDR3 contains 13 residues. This CDR3 reads CAISESTGGEQYF. The CDR3 nucleotides read TGTGCCATCAGTGAGTCAACAGGAGGGGAGCAGTACTTC.

The chain combines TRBV10-1 with TRBJ2-3; D gene uncertain. Trimming left V 6 bases short and J 0 bases short, with 4 bases between. Germline values: CDR1 WNHNN, CDR2 SYGVQD (reference sequence). There are 12 residues in the CDR3. In DNA form, the CDR3 reads TGCGCCAGCAGCACTAGCACAGATACGCAGTATTTT. Translated: CASSTSTDTQYF.

In this sample, this clone turned up a few times. This chain joins TRBV27 and TRBJ1-4; TRBD1 is a possible D gene (5 bases). This CDR3 spans 14 amino acids. Germline V lookup: CDR1 MNHEY, CDR2 SMNVEV (reference sequence). Trimming pared 8 bases from V and 4 bases from J, leaving 14 bases between. The CDR3 here is CASLKGPINEKLFF. The DNA of the CDR3 is TGTGCCAGCCTCAAGGGACCGATTAATGAAAAACTGTTTTTT.

The chain is built from TRBV19 and TRBJ1-1, with TRBD1 matching over 8 bases. V trimming: 6 bases; J trimming: 2 bases; junction bases outside the gene matches: 5. The CDR3 is 14 amino acids. Germline CDR1 is LNHDA and CDR2 is SQIVND (reference sequence). The CDR3, as DNA: TGTGCCAGTAGAGGGGACAGGTTAAACACTGAAGCTTTCTTT. This encodes CASRGDRLNTEAFF.

The chain couples TRBV28 to TRBJ1-2; no firm D call. The CDR3 totals 12 residues. Trimming shortened V by 5 bases and J by 8 bases, and 12 bases separated the two germline ends. Germline loops: CDR1 MDHEN, CDR2 SYDVKM. CDR3 nucleotides: TGTGCCAGCAGTCCTAACTCTGGGGGCTACACCTTC. Translation: CASSPNSGGYTF.

The chain has TRBV2 and TRBJ2-2; 7 bases are a match to TRBD2. Germline V gene lookup returns CDR1 SNHLY and CDR2 FYNNEI. V lost 6 bases and J lost 2; bases outside the gene matches: 3. CDR3 length: 14 amino acids. The CDR3: CASRGGSNTGELFF. CDR3 in DNA: TGTGCCAGCAGAGGCGGGAGCAACACCGGGGAGCTGTTTTTT. Looking up the rest from reference TRBV2 and TRBJ2-2 gives the full variable domain: EPEVTQTPSHQVTQMGQEVILRCVPISNHLYFYWYRQILGQKVEFLVSFYNNEISEKSEIFDDQFSVERPDGSNFTLKIRSTKLEDSAMYFCASRGGSNTGELFFGEGSRLTVL.

The chain employs TRBV6-5 and TRBJ2-5; D may be TRBD1 or TRBD2 (5 bases each). Trimming removed 10 bases from V and 9 bases from J, with 18 bases in between. The CDR3 runs 12 residues. CDR1 and CDR2 (germline): MNHEY, SVGAGI. CDR3 in amino acids: CATAEGLGAQYF. For the CDR3, the DNA is TGTGCCACCGCCGAGGGGCTGGGCGCCCAGTACTTC.

The chain has TRBV19 and TRBJ1-5; 7 bases fit TRBD1. Germline V gene data show CDR1 as LNHDA and CDR2 as SQIVND (reference sequence). J lost 7 bases, V lost 6 bases, and 9 bases had no gene match. The CDR3 length is 14 residues. The CDR3 DNA reads as TGTGCCAGTAGAAAAACAGGGGTGGCCCAGCCCCAGCATTTT. Amino acids: CASRKTGVAQPQHF.

V gene TRBV7-6 combines with J gene TRBJ1-5; the D is unclear. Trimming shortened V by 3 bases and J by 9 bases, and 12 bases separated the two germline ends. The germline gives CDR1 SGHVS, CDR2 FNYEAQ. The CDR3 spans 13 residues. The CDR3 region has the DNA TGTGCCAGCAGCTTGTCCCCGGGCAGGCCCCAGCATTTT. Protein product: CASSLSPGRPQHF. The whole variable domain, remainder taken from reference TRBV7-6 and TRBJ1-5, is GAGVSQSPRYKVTKRGQDVALRCDPISGHVSLYWYRQALGQGPEFLTYFNYEAQQDKSGLPNDRFSAERPEGSISTLTIQRTEQRDSAMYRCASSLSPGRPQHFGDGTRLSIL.

The V call is TRBV4-2, the J call TRBJ2-2, with TRBD1 matching 7 bases. Per germline, CDR1 LGHNA and CDR2 YNFKEQ. Trimming took 2 bases from V and 0 from J; bases not matched to a gene: 6. The CDR3 runs 17 residues. CDR3 DNA: TGTGCCAGCAGCCAACGGCAAGGGGGCGCGAACACCGGGGAGCTGTTTTTT. It translates to CASSQRQGGANTGELFF.

The chain combines TRBV7-9 with TRBJ2-3, with 12 bases identical to TRBD2. The CDR3 contains 16 residues. In germline, CDR1 is SEHNR, CDR2 FQNEAQ (reference sequence). The V and J ends lost 1 base and 6 bases, in that order; junction bases with no gene match: 5. CDR3 region: CASSLELAGGRDTQYF. For the CDR3, the DNA is TGTGCCAGCAGCTTAGAACTAGCGGGAGGACGGGATACGCAGTATTTT.

The gene calls are TRBV6-1 and TRBJ2-3; no reliable D call. Trimming cost V 4 bases and J 8 bases, with 10 bases left between them. The CDR3 spans 12 residues. The germline V gene has CDR1 MNHNS and CDR2 SASEGT. CDR3 amino acids: CASSATRVTQYF. CDR3 DNA sequence: TGTGCCAGCAGTGCAACACGGGTTACGCAGTATTTT.